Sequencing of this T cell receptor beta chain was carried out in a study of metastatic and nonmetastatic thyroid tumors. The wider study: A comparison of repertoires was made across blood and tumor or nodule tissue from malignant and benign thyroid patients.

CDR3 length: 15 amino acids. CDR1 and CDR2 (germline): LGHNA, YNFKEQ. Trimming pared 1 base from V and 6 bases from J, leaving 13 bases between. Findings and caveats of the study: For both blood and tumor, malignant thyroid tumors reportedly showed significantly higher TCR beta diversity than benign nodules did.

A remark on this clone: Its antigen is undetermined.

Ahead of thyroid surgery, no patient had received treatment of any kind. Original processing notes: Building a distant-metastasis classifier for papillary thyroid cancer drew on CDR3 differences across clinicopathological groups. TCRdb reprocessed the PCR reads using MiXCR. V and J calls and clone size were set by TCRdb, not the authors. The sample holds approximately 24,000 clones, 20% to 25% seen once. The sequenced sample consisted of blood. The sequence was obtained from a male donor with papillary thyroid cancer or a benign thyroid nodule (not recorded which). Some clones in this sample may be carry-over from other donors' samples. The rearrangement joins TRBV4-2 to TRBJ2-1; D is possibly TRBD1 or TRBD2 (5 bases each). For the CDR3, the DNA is TGTGCCAGCAGCCAAGTGGGGGATCCTATCAATGAGCAGTTCTTC. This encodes CASSQVGDPINEQFF.